This TCR beta chain was recorded in a study of metastatic and nonmetastatic thyroid tumors. Study-wide context: Comparison of repertoires was carried out across blood and tumor or nodule tissue from malignant and benign thyroid patients.

There are 17 residues in the CDR3. V shed 0 bases and J shed 0 bases, with 12 bases lying between them. Per the germline V gene, CDR1 is LGHNA and CDR2 is YSLEER. TCRdb reanalyzed the PCR reads via MiXCR. The sample gives 30,000 or so clones, approximately 32% of which show up once; 7.8% is in the top ten. All patients were treatment-naive before thyroid surgery. The sequence came from a female donor with papillary thyroid cancer or a benign thyroid nodule (not recorded which). Some clones in this sample may be carry-over from other donors' samples. The rearrangement uses TRBV4-3 and TRBJ1-3; no clear D. The sequenced sample consisted of blood. CDR3 sequence reads: CASSQDSGTYSGNTIYF. The CDR3 DNA follows: TGCGCCAGCAGCCAAGACAGTGGTACTTACTCTGGAAACACCATATATTTT.